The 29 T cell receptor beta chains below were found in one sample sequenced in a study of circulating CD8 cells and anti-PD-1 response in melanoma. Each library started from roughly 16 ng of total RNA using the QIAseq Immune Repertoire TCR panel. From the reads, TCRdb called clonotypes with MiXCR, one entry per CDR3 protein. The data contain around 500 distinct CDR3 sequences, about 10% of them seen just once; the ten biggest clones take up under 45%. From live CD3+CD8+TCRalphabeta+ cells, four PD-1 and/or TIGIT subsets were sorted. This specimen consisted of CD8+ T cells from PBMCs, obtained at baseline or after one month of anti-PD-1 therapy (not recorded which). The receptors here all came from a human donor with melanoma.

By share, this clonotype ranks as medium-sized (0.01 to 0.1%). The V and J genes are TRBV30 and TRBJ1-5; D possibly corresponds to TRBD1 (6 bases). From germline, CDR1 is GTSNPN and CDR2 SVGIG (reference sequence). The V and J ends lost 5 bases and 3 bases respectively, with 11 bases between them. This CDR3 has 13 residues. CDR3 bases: TGTGCCTGGTCCCCAGGGGCCAATCAGCCCCAGCATTTT. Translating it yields CAWSPGANQPQHF.

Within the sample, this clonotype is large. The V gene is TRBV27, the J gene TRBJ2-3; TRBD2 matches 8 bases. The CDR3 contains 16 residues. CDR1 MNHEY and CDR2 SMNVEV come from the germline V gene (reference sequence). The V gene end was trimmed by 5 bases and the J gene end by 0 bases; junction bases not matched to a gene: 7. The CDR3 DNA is TGTGCCAGCAGTCCCGGGGGGGGCCCAAGCACAGATACGCAGTATTTT. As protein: CASSPGGGPSTDTQYF.

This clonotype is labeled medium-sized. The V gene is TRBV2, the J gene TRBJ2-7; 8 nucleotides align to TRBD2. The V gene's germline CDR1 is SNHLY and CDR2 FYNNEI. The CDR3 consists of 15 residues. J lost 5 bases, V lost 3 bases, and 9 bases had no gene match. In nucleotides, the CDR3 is TGTGCCAGCAGTGAGCGGGGGGCCCTGGTGCACGAGCAGTACTTC. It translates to CASSERGALVHEQYF.

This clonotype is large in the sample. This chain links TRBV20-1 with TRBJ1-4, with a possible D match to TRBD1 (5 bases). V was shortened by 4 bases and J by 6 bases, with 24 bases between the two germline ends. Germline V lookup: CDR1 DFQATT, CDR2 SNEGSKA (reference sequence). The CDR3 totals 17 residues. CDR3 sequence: CSAIHTGLMGWYEKLFF. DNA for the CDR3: TGCAGTGCTATACATACAGGCCTAATGGGGTGGTATGAAAAACTGTTTTTT.

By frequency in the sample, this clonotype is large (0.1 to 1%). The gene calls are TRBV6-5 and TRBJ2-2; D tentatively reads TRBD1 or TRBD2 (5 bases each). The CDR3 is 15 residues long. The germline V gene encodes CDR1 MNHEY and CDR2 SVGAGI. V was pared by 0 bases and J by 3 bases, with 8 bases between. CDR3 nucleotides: TGTGCCAGCAGTTACTCGGGGGTCGACACCGGGGAGCTGTTTTTT. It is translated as CASSYSGVDTGELFF.

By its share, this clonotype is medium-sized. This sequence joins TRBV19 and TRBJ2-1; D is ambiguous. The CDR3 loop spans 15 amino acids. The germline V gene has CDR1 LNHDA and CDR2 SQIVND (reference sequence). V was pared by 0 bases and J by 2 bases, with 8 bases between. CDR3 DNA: TGTGCCAGTAGTATAGAGTCCGGAACCTACAATGAGCAGTTCTTC. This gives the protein CASSIESGTYNEQFF.

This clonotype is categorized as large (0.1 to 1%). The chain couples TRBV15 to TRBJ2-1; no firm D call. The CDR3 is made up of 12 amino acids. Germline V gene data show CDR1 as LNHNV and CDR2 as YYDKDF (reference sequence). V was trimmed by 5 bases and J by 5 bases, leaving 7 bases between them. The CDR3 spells CATSLSDNEQFF. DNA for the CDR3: TGTGCCACCAGCCTGAGCGACAATGAGCAGTTCTTC. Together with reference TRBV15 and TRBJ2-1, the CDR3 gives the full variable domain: DAMVIQNPRYQVTQFGKPVTLSCSQTLNHNVMYWYQQKSSQAPKLLFHYYDKDFNNEADTPDNFQSRRPNTSFCFLDIRSPGLGDTAMYLCATSLSDNEQFFGPGTRLTVL.

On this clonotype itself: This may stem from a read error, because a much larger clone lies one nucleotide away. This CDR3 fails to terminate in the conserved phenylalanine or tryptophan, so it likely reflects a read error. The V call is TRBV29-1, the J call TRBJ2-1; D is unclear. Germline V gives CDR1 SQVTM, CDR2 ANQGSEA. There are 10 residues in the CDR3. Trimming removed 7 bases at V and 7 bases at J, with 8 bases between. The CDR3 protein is CSGHRNEQFV. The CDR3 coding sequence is TGCAGCGGCCATAGAAATGAGCAGTTCGTC.

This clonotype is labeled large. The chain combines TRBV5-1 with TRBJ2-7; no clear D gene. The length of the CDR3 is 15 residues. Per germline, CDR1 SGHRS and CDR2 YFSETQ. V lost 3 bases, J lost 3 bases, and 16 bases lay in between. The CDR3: CASSSLPRSDYEQYF. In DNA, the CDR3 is TGCGCCAGCAGCTCCCTACCCCGCTCCGACTACGAGCAGTACTTC.

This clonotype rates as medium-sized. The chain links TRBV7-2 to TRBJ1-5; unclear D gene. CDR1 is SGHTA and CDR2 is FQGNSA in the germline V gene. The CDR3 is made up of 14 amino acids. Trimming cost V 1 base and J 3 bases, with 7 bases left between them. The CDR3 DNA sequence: TGTGCCAGCAGCTTAGGGCTTAACAATCAGCCCCAGCATTTT. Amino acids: CASSLGLNNQPQHF.

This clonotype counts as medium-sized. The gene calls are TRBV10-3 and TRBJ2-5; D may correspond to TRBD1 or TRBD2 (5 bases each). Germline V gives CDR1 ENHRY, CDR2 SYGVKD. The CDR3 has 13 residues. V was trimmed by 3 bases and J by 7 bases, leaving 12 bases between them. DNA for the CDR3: TGTGCCATCAGTGACGAGGGGCGGGTGACCCAGTACTTC. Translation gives CAISDEGRVTQYF.

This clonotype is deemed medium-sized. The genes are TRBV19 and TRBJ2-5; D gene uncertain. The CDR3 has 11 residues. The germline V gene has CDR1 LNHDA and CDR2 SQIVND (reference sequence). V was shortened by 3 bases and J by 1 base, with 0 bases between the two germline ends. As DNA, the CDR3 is TGTGCCAGTAGTATCCAAGAGACCCAGTACTTC. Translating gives CASSIQETQYF.

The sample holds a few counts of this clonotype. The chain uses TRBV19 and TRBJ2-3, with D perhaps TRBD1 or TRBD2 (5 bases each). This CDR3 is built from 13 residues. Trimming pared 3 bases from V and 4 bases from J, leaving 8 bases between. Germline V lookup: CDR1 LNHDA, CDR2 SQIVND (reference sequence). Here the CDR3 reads CASSMTGPDTQYF. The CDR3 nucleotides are TGTGCCAGTAGTATGACGGGACCAGATACGCAGTATTTT. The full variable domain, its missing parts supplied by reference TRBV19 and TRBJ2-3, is DGGITQSPKYLFRKEGQNVTLSCEQNLNHDAMYWYRQDPGQGLRLIYYSQIVNDFQKGDIAEGYSVSREKKESFPLTVTSAQKNPTAFYLCASSMTGPDTQYFGPGTRLTVL.

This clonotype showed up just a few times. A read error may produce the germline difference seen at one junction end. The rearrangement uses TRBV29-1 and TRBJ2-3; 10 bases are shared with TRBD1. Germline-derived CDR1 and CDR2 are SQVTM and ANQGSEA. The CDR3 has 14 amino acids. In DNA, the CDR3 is TGCAGCGTGGCCGGGACAGGGGCTATAGATACGCGGTATTTT. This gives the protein CSVAGTGAIDTRYF.

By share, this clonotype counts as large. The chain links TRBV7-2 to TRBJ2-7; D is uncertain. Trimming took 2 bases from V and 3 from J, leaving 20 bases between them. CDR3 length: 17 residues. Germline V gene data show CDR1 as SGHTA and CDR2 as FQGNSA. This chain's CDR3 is CASSLPSGAVWSYEQYF. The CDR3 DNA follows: TGTGCCAGCAGCTTACCGTCTGGCGCAGTATGGAGCTACGAGCAGTACTTC. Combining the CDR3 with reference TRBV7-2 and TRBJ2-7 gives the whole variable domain GAGVSQSPSNKVTEKGKDVELRCDPISGHTALYWYRQSLGQGLEFLIYFQGNSAPDKSGLPSDRFSAERTGGSVSTLTIQRTQQEDSAVYLCASSLPSGAVWSYEQYFGPGTRLTVT.

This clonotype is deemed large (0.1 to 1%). The CDR3: CASEQGIGELFF. The DNA for the CDR3 is TGTGCCAGCGAACAGGGTATCGGGGAGCTGTTTTTT. The chain links TRBV25-1 to TRBJ2-2; D might be TRBD1 (6 bases). The CDR3 is made up of 12 amino acids. CDR1 and CDR2 (germline): MGHDK, SYGVNS. Trimming left V 8 bases short and J 7 bases short, with 11 bases between.

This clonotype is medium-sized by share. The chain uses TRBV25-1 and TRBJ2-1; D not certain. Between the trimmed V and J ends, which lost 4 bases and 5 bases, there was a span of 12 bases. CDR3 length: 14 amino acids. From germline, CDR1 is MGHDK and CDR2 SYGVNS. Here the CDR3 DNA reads TGTGCCAGCAGTGTAGGGTCAGGACACAATGAGCAGTTCTTC. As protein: CASSVGSGHNEQFF.

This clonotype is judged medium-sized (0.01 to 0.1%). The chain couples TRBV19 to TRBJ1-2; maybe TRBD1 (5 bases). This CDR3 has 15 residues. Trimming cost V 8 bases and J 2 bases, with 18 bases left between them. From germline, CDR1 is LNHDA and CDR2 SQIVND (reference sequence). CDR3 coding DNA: TGTGCCAGTGGGAAAGCGGCCAGGGCCAACTATGGCTACACCTTC. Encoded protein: CASGKAARANYGYTF.

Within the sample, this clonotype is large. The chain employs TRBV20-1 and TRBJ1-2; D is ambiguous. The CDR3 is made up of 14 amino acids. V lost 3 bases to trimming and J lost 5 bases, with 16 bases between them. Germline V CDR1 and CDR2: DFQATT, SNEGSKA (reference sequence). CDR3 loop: CSASPLGTAYGYTF. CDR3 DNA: TGCAGTGCTAGTCCCCTCGGCACGGCTTATGGCTACACCTTC.

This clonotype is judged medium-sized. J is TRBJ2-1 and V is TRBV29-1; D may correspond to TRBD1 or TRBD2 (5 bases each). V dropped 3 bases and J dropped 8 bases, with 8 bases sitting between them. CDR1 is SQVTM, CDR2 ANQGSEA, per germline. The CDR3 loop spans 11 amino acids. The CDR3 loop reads CSVDEGYEQFF. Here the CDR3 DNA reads TGCAGCGTTGATGAGGGGTATGAGCAGTTCTTC.

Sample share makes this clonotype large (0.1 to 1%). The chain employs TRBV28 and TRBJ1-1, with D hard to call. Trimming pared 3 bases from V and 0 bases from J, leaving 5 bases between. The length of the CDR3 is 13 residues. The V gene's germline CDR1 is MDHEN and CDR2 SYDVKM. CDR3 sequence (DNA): TGTGCCAGCAGTTTGATCATGAACACTGAAGCTTTCTTT. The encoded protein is CASSLIMNTEAFF.

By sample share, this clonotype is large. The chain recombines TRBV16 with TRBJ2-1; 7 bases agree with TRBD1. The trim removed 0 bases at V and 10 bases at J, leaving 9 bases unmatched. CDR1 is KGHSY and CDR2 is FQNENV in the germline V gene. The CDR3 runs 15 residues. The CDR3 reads CASSQSNRGGREQFF. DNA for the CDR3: TGTGCCAGCAGCCAATCGAACAGGGGTGGGAGAGAGCAGTTCTTC.

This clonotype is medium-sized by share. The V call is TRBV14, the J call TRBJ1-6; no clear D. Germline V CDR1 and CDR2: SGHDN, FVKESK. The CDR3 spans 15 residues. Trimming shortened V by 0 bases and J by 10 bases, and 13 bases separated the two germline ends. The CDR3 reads CASSQDGVGRSPLHF. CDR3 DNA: TGTGCCAGCAGCCAAGACGGGGTAGGGCGATCACCCCTCCACTTT.

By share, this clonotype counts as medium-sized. CDR3 nucleotide sequence: TGTGCCAGCAGTTTAAACTCCGTCTCTGGAAACACCATATATTTT. Its translation is CASSLNSVSGNTIYF. The chain joins TRBV28 to TRBJ1-3; D unclear. Between the trimmed V and J ends, which lost 2 bases and 0 bases, there was a span of 8 bases. The CDR3 runs 15 residues. CDR1 is MDHEN, CDR2 SYDVKM, per germline.

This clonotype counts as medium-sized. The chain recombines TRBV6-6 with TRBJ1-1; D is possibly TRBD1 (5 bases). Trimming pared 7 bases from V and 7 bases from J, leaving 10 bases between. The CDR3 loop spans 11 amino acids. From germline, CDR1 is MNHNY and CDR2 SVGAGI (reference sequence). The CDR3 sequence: CASNQGYEAFF. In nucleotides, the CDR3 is TGTGCCAGCAACCAGGGATATGAAGCTTTCTTT.

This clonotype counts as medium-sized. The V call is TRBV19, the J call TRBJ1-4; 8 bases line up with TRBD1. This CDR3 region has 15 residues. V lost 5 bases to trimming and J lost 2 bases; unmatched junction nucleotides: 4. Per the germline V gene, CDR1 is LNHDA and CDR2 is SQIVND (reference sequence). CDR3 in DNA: TGTGCCAGTAGTTTCCACAGGGGGACTAATGAAAAACTGTTTTTT. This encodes CASSFHRGTNEKLFF.

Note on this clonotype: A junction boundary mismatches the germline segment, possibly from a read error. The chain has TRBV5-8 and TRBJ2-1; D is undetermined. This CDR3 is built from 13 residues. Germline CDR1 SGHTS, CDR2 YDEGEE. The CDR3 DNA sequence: TGTGCCAGCAGCTTGTGGCGGAACAATGGGCAGTTCTTC. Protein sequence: CASSLWRNNGQFF. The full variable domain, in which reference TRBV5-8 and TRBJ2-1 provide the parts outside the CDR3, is EAGVTQSPTHLIKTRGQQATLRCSPISGHTSVYWYQQALGLGLQFLLWYDEGEERNRGNFPPRFSGRQFPNYSSELNVNALELEDSALYLCASSLWRNNGQFFGPGTRLTVL.

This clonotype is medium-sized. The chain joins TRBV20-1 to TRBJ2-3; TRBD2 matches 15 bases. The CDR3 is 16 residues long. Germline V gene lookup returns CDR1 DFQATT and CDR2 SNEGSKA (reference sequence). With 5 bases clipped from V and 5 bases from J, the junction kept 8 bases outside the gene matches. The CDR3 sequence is CSAWTSGGAREDTQYF. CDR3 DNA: TGCAGTGCTTGGACTAGCGGGGGGGCCCGGGAAGATACGCAGTATTTT.

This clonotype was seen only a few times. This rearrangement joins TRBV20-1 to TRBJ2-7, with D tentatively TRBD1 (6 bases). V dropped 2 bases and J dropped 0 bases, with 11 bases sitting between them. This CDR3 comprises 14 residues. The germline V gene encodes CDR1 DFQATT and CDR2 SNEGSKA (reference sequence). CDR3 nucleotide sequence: TGCAGTGCTAGAAGGACAGCCTTCTCCTACGAGCAGTACTTC. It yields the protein CSARRTAFSYEQYF.